The 19 T cell receptor beta chains listed next were all sequenced from one sample in a study of blood T cell repertoires in COVID-19 (dated by TCRdb to about 2020). To prepare the library, the immunoSEQ multiplex PCR assay was applied. Entries here come from immuneACCESS through TCRdb and include only in-frame sequences with V and J called. Some clones fail to appear in such tables; in the studies checked, an unresolved V gene covers under half of the shortfall, and the cause of the remainder is unknown. Recorded for this sample are 70,000 to 95,000 clones; more than 90% of them occurred a single time. The leading ten clones occupy roughly 4.7% of the sample. Sequenced: peripheral blood. Receptors were obtained from a human donor with active COVID-19. The donor label of this sample is uncertain.

The gene calls are TRBV7-2 and TRBJ2-2; D is perhaps TRBD2 (5 bases). CDR1 and CDR2 (germline): SGHTA, FQGNSA. CDR3 length equals 15 residues. Trimming removed 1 base from V and 4 bases from J, with 10 bases in between. CDR3 in DNA: TGTGCCAGCAGCTTAGATTGGGCGGGCACCGGGGAGCTGTTTTTT. Amino acids: CASSLDWAGTGELFF. The variable domain in full, with the rest retrieved from reference TRBV7-2 and TRBJ2-2, is GAGVSQSPSNKVTEKGKDVELRCDPISGHTALYWYRQSLGQGLEFLIYFQGNSAPDKSGLPSDRFSAERTGGSVSTLTIQRTQQEDSAVYLCASSLDWAGTGELFFGEGSRLTVL.

This chain joins TRBV19 and TRBJ2-1, with 11 bases matching TRBD2. Trimming took 1 base from V and 6 from J; bases not matched to a gene: 2. This CDR3 has 15 residues. Germline CDR1 and CDR2: LNHDA and SQIVND (reference sequence). The CDR3 nucleotides are TGTGCCAGTAGTATAGCACTAGCGGGAGTCAATGAGCAGTTCTTC. It specifies CASSIALAGVNEQFF. Looking up the rest from reference TRBV19 and TRBJ2-1 gives the full variable domain: DGGITQSPKYLFRKEGQNVTLSCEQNLNHDAMYWYRQDPGQGLRLIYYSQIVNDFQKGDIAEGYSVSREKKESFPLTVTSAQKNPTAFYLCASSIALAGVNEQFFGPGTRLTVL.

V usage is TRBV19 and J usage is TRBJ2-7; 8 positions match TRBD2. Trimming cost V 3 bases and J 1 base; bases outside gene matches: 5. The CDR3 is 15 residues long. The V gene's germline CDR1 is LNHDA and CDR2 SQIVND (reference sequence). The CDR3 DNA is TGTGCCAGTAGTATTAGCGGGGCAGGTTCCTACGAGCAGTACTTC. It translates to CASSISGAGSYEQYF.

The chain couples TRBV10-3 to TRBJ2-3; the match to TRBD2 covers 9 bases. The V and J ends lost 7 bases and 3 bases, in that order; junction bases with no gene match: 14. The germline V gene encodes CDR1 ENHRY and CDR2 SYGVKD. The CDR3 is 17 amino acids. CDR3 protein: CAIMPSTGRGGTDTQYF. The CDR3 DNA reads TGTGCCATCATGCCCTCAACGGGGCGGGGGGGAACAGATACGCAGTATTTT.

This clone was found once. The chain employs TRBV27 and TRBJ2-2; perhaps TRBD1 as D (6 bases). The CDR3 extends over 14 amino acids. V gave up 8 bases and J gave up 7 bases, with 17 bases separating them. CDR1 is MNHEY and CDR2 is SMNVEV in the germline V gene (reference sequence). CDR3 coding DNA: TGTGCCAGCTGCCGGACAGCCGTCCGCGGGGAGCTGTTTTTT. This encodes CASCRTAVRGELFF.

This chain connects TRBV5-5 to TRBJ1-1, with a tentative D call TRBD1 (5 bases). CDR3 length equals 14 residues. Germline V gene sequence: CDR1 SGHKS, CDR2 YYEKEE (reference sequence). Trimming stripped 4 bases from V and 1 base from J, with 11 bases between. CDR3 region: CASSPPRANTEAFF. CDR3 DNA: TGTGCCAGCAGCCCACCCAGGGCGAACACTGAAGCTTTCTTT.

The chain combines TRBV7-9 with TRBJ2-3, with TRBD2 identical over 7 bases. Trimming took 1 base from V and 3 from J; bases not matched to a gene: 4. Germline V gene data show CDR1 as SEHNR and CDR2 as FQNEAQ (reference sequence). This CDR3 spans 15 amino acids. DNA for the CDR3: TGTGCCAGCAGCTTAGGACTAGCAGCAACAGATACGCAGTATTTT. Its protein is CASSLGLAATDTQYF.

The chain joins TRBV7-2 to TRBJ2-5; tentatively, D is TRBD1 (6 bases). Trimming pared 0 bases from V and 5 bases from J, leaving 13 bases between. The CDR3 has 15 residues. The germline V gene encodes CDR1 SGHTA and CDR2 FQGNSA. CDR3 loop: CASSLAPRGLETQYF. Here the CDR3 DNA reads TGTGCCAGCAGCTTAGCTCCGAGGGGGTTGGAGACCCAGTACTTC. Drawing the rest from reference TRBV7-2 and TRBJ2-5, the complete variable domain is GAGVSQSPSNKVTEKGKDVELRCDPISGHTALYWYRQSLGQGLEFLIYFQGNSAPDKSGLPSDRFSAERTGGSVSTLTIQRTQQEDSAVYLCASSLAPRGLETQYFGPGTRLLVL.

The rearrangement links TRBV20-1 to TRBJ2-7, with D uncertain. This CDR3 has 13 amino acids. Trimming left V 3 bases short and J 3 bases short, with 12 bases between. Per germline, CDR1 DFQATT and CDR2 SNEGSKA (reference sequence). Here the CDR3 reads CSASSVLLYEQYF. The CDR3 DNA is TGCAGTGCTAGTTCGGTGCTTCTCTACGAGCAGTACTTC.

The chain's CDR3 is CASSVSSDRMVSPLHF. The CDR3 DNA follows: TGTGCCAGCAGTGTTTCGTCGGACAGAATGGTCTCACCCCTCCACTTT. The chain carries TRBV6-1 and TRBJ1-6; D is perhaps TRBD1 (6 bases). CDR3 length equals 16 residues. The V gene lost 4 bases and the J gene lost 10 bases, with 20 bases spanning the gap. The germline V gene has CDR1 MNHNS and CDR2 SASEGT.

This chain links TRBV5-4 with TRBJ1-1; D uncertain. Trimming stripped 0 bases from V and 2 bases from J, with 11 bases between. This CDR3 region has 15 residues. Looked up from germline, CDR1 is SGHNT and CDR2 is YYREEE (reference sequence). The DNA of the CDR3 is TGTGCCAGCAGCTTGGCCAACGGGATAAACACTGAAGCTTTCTTT. This codes for CASSLANGINTEAFF.

The V and J genes are TRBV29-1 and TRBJ2-3, with TRBD2 as a possible D gene (5 bases). Trimming took off 2 bases at V and 0 bases at J, with 12 bases between the two ends. Germline-derived CDR1 and CDR2 are SQVTM and ANQGSEA. This CDR3 has 15 residues. The CDR3 here is CSVEIQRESTDTQYF. The CDR3 nucleotides are TGCAGCGTTGAAATTCAACGGGAAAGCACAGATACGCAGTATTTT.

The chain joins TRBV5-1 to TRBJ2-7; 10 positions agree with TRBD1. J lost 5 bases, V lost 3 bases, and 2 bases had no gene match. Germline CDR1 reads SGHRS; CDR2 reads YFSETQ. This CDR3 is built from 13 residues. CDR3 loop: CASSWTGGDEQYF. The CDR3 DNA is TGCGCCAGCAGCTGGACAGGGGGGGACGAGCAGTACTTC. The entire variable domain, with the rest obtained from reference TRBV5-1 and TRBJ2-7, is as follows: KAGVTQTPRYLIKTRGQQVTLSCSPISGHRSVSWYQQTPGQGLQFLFEYFSETQRNKGNFPGRFSGRQFSNSRSEMNVSTLELGDSALYLCASSWTGGDEQYFGPGTRLTVT.

The CDR3 loop is CASSLELSRAKNIQYF. In DNA, the CDR3 is TGCGCCAGCAGCTTGGAGTTGAGTCGGGCCAAAAACATTCAGTACTTC. The chain recombines TRBV5-1 with TRBJ2-4; no firm D call. CDR3 length: 16 residues. The germline V gene has CDR1 SGHRS and CDR2 YFSETQ. V was clipped by 0 bases and J by 1 base, with 11 bases between them.

Written as DNA, the CDR3 is TGTGCCAGCCGTTACGGGGGGTCAGATACGCAGTATTTT. Protein: CASRYGGSDTQYF. V usage is TRBV2 and J usage is TRBJ2-3, with TRBD2 matching over 7 bases. The trim removed 8 bases at V and 4 bases at J, leaving 6 bases unmatched. Germline V gene data show CDR1 as SNHLY and CDR2 as FYNNEI. This CDR3 region has 13 residues.

The rearrangement links TRBV11-1 to TRBJ2-7; 12 nucleotides agree with TRBD1. The CDR3 is 14 amino acids. Germline V gene data show CDR1 as SGHAT and CDR2 as FQDESV (reference sequence). V lost 4 bases, J lost 4 bases, and 2 bases stayed unmatched. This CDR3 reads CASSWGQGAYEQYF. CDR3 DNA sequence: TGTGCCAGCAGCTGGGGACAGGGGGCGTACGAGCAGTACTTC.

This clone was detected only once. V and J are TRBV2 and TRBJ2-7; 7 bases line up with TRBD2. The ends lost 6 bases at V and 6 bases at J; junction bases unmatched: 14. The CDR3 contains 15 residues. Looked up from germline, CDR1 is SNHLY and CDR2 is FYNNEI. CDR3 coding DNA: TGTGCCAGCAGCGGCTGGGGAGGGGTGCTCAGCGAGCAGTACTTC. Its protein product is CASSGWGGVLSEQYF.

V is TRBV10-3 and J is TRBJ1-2; 7 nucleotides align to TRBD1. CDR3 size: 15 residues. Germline CDR1 is ENHRY and CDR2 is SYGVKD. V trimming: 3 bases; J trimming: 4 bases; junction bases outside the gene matches: 8. CDR3 in DNA: TGTGCCATCAGTGATATGGGACAGAGCTCCTATGGCTACACCTTC. Its translation is CAISDMGQSSYGYTF.

V and J are TRBV19 and TRBJ1-1, with TRBD1 matching over 11 bases. This CDR3 spans 15 amino acids. V lost 4 bases and J lost 3; bases outside the gene matches: 4. The V gene's germline CDR1 is LNHDA and CDR2 SQIVND (reference sequence). The CDR3 sequence: CASSTRDRGDTEAFF. In DNA, the CDR3 is TGTGCCAGTAGTACCCGGGACAGGGGGGACACTGAAGCTTTCTTT.